The rows below give T cell receptor beta chains drawn from one sample of a study of blood T cells in healthy people across ages. TCRdb redid the calling of the 5' RACE reads with MiXCR, one entry per CDR3 protein. The sample consists of about 730,000 distinct CDR3 sequences, roughly 45% of them appearing once. The sample was blood. These receptors were obtained from an older woman in good health. Both conserved end residues are part of each CDR3. Fields, in order: J gene, V gene, D gene, clone size, CDR3 protein, CDR3 DNA. A D gene is named only where the DNA matches it firmly. Size is stated for part of the rows, as once, few or many counts, or as a class when the clone is expanded.

TRBJ2-7 TRBV7-9 TRBD1 . CAGSRGHEQYF TGTGCCGGAAGCAGGGGGCATGAGCAGTACTTC
TRBJ1-2 TRBV20-1 . . CSASGAQKLGLYGYTF TGCAGTGCTAGCGGTGCCCAGAAGTTGGGCCTCTATGGCTACACCTTC
TRBJ2-1 TRBV6-1 TRBD1 . CAGGGTGGLNEQFF TGTGCCGGGGGGGGGACAGGGGGCTTAAATGAGCAGTTCTTC
TRBJ2-7 TRBV10-3 TRBD1 . CAISGTATYEQYF TGTGCCATCTCCGGGACAGCCACCTACGAGCAGTACTTC
TRBJ1-2 TRBV27 TRBD1 . CASRVGQGVGRDYGYTF TGTGCCAGCAGGGTAGGACAGGGGGTTGGAAGAGACTATGGCTACACCTTC
TRBJ2-1 TRBV6-5 TRBD1 few CASSYSGTEYNEQFF TGTGCCAGCAGTTACTCGGGGACAGAGTACAATGAGCAGTTCTTC
TRBJ2-3 TRBV3-1 TRBD2 . CASSHKRGGTDTQYF TGTGCCAGCAGCCATAAACGGGGGGGGACAGATACGCAGTATTTT
TRBJ2-1 TRBV12-3/TRBV12-4 . few CASSFTAYYNEQFF TGTGCCAGCAGTTTTACAGCTTACTACAATGAGCAGTTCTTC
TRBJ2-7 TRBV6-1 TRBD1 . CASKVGTGEEQYF TGTGCCAGCAAAGTGGGGACAGGGGAAGAGCAGTACTTC
TRBJ2-7 TRBV6-5 . . CASSYGGSLNEQYF TGTGCCAGCAGTTACGGAGGAAGTCTAAACGAGCAGTACTTC
TRBJ2-7 TRBV29-1 . . CSVTANTYEQYF TGCAGCGTTACGGCTAATACCTACGAGCAGTACTTC
TRBJ2-5 TRBV28 TRBD2 few CASTLSGGETQYF TGTGCCAGCACCCTATCGGGAGGAGAGACCCAGTACTTC
TRBJ2-4 TRBV7-9 . many CASSPTGLAKNIQYF TGTGCCAGCAGCCCCACCGGGCTAGCCAAAAACATTCAGTACTTC
TRBJ2-7 TRBV3-1 . . CASSQVEYEQYF TGTGCCAGCAGCCAAGTAGAATACGAGCAGTACTTC
TRBJ1-1 TRBV7-2 . few CASSSRGGNTEAFF TGTGCCAGCAGTTCCAGGGGAGGGAACACTGAAGCTTTCTTT
TRBJ2-7 TRBV20-1 . . CSARGVRGLSYEQYF TGCAGTGCTAGAGGGGTGCGGGGTCTCTCCTACGAGCAGTACTTC
TRBJ2-7 TRBV5-1 . few CASSVDRSYEQYF TGTGCCAGCAGCGTAGACCGATCCTACGAGCAGTACTTC